A selection of T cell receptor beta chains follows, all from one sample in a study of T cells in tuberculosis. The table came from immunoSEQ multiplex PCR; TCRdb's copy has only in-frame clones and leaves some out. This sample has around 35,000 clones, with 90% to 95% found just once. Material for sequencing was PBMCs. The receptors here all came from a donor between 10 and 35 years old with latent tuberculosis or without tuberculosis infection. Some clones in this sample may be carry-over from other donors' samples. Both conserved end residues are part of each CDR3. Fields, in order: J gene, D gene, clone size, V gene, CDR3 protein, CDR3 DNA. A D gene is named only where the DNA matches it firmly. Clone size is not always given. Where it is, it says once, few, many or a class for expanded clones.

TRBJ2-2	TRBD2	NA	TRBV7-2	CASSFSPGLPTNTGELFF	TGTGCCAGCAGCTTTTCACCGGGACTACCGACGAACACCGGGGAGCTGTTTTTT
TRBJ2-3	TRBD2	NA	TRBV15	CATSRDRGEGTDTQYF	TGTGCCACCAGCAGAGATCGGGGGGAAGGCACAGATACGCAGTATTTT
TRBJ2-5	NA	once	TRBV4-3	CASSQDGGGQGGETQYF	TGCGCCAGCAGCCAAGACGGGGGCGGGCAGGGGGGAGAGACCCAGTACTTC
TRBJ2-3	TRBD1	NA	TRBV5-8	CASSYFRGLADTQYF	TGTGCCAGCAGCTATTTCAGGGGGCTCGCAGATACGCAGTATTTT
TRBJ1-2	NA	NA	TRBV4-3	CASSQGTDGVYGYTF	TGCGCCAGCAGCCAAGGGACAGACGGAGTCTATGGCTACACCTTC
TRBJ2-7	NA	NA	TRBV4-3	CASSPRDSPSYEQYF	TGCGCCAGCAGCCCCCGGGACTCCCCATCCTACGAGCAGTACTTC
TRBJ1-2	NA	NA	TRBV6-5	CASRASGDYGYTF	TGTGCCAGCCGAGCGTCGGGGGACTATGGCTACACCTTC
TRBJ1-1	NA	NA	TRBV7-8	CASSLEGRLNTEAFF	TGTGCCAGCAGCTTAGAGGGGCGGCTGAACACTGAAGCTTTCTTT
TRBJ1-3	NA	once	TRBV5-1	CASSFAGHGSGNTIYF	TGCGCCAGCAGCTTTGCGGGGCATGGCTCTGGAAACACCATATATTTT
TRBJ2-1	NA	NA	TRBV10-3	CAISDSPAYNEQFF	TGTGCCATCAGTGACTCCCCAGCCTACAATGAGCAGTTCTTC
TRBJ2-7	TRBD1	few	TRBV7-9	CASSLKMDRVYEQYF	TGTGCCAGCAGCTTAAAGATGGACAGGGTTTACGAGCAGTACTTC
TRBJ1-1	NA	NA	TRBV6-5	CASSYSFSQGRTEAFF	TGTGCCAGCAGTTACTCGTTTTCTCAGGGAAGAACTGAAGCTTTCTTT
TRBJ1-5	TRBD1	few	TRBV7-6	CASSPQTGMNQPQHF	TGTGCCAGCAGCCCCCAGACAGGGATGAATCAGCCCCAGCATTTT
TRBJ2-7	NA	once	TRBV10-1	CASSGDNYEQYF	TGCGCCAGCAGTGGTGACAACTACGAGCAGTACTTC
TRBJ1-5	NA	NA	TRBV10-3	CAIAAGVSNQPQHF	TGTGCCATCGCAGCAGGGGTATCTAATCAGCCCCAGCATTTT
TRBJ1-2	TRBD1	NA	TRBV30	CAWTHLQGAKGYTF	TGTGCCTGGACCCACCTCCAGGGGGCGAAGGGCTACACCTTC
TRBJ1-1	TRBD1	NA	TRBV7-9	CASSLATGRFTEAFF	TGTGCCAGCAGCTTAGCGACAGGGAGGTTCACTGAAGCTTTCTTT
TRBJ2-3	TRBD2	NA	TRBV9	CASSPPGGGAGGLSTDTQYF	TGTGCCAGCAGCCCTCCCGGCGGGGGTGCGGGGGGGCTAAGCACAGATACGCAGTATTTT
TRBJ1-4	NA	NA	TRBV2	CASSETGAKNEKLFF	TGTGCCAGCAGTGAAACAGGAGCCAAAAATGAAAAACTGTTTTTT
TRBJ1-5	TRBD1	few	TRBV7-2	CASSEGTGNQPQHF	TGTGCCAGCAGCGAAGGGACAGGCAATCAGCCCCAGCATTTT
TRBJ1-5	NA	NA	TRBV7-2	CASSLSFSNQPQHF	TGTGCCAGCAGCTTATCATTTAGCAATCAGCCCCAGCATTTT
TRBJ1-2	NA	NA	TRBV4-1	CASSQAWGDLEGYTF	TGCGCCAGCAGCCAAGCCTGGGGGGACTTAGAGGGCTACACCTTC
TRBJ1-1	NA	NA	TRBV5-1	CASSDRLNTEAFF	TGCGCCAGCAGCGACAGGTTGAACACTGAAGCTTTCTTT
TRBJ1-5	NA	NA	TRBV13	CASSTSGEPQHF	TGTGCCAGCAGCACTTCGGGGGAGCCCCAGCATTTT
TRBJ1-1	NA	NA	TRBV2	CASSGGRGATEAFF	TGTGCCAGCAGTGGGGGTCGGGGGGCCACTGAAGCTTTCTTT
TRBJ1-1	TRBD1	NA	TRBV13	CASSNRDRNTEAFF	TGTGCCAGCAGCAACCGGGACAGGAACACTGAAGCTTTCTTT
TRBJ2-2	TRBD2	once	TRBV11-2	CASSPWRGAMDTGELFF	TGTGCCAGCAGTCCCTGGCGGGGGGCCATGGACACCGGGGAGCTGTTTTTT
TRBJ2-3	TRBD2	NA	TRBV7-8	CASSLVSSGTDTQYF	TGTGCCAGCAGCTTAGTCTCTAGCGGGACAGATACGCAGTATTTT
TRBJ2-3	NA	few	TRBV25-1	CASSGHKSTDTQYF	TGTGCCAGCTCCGGACACAAAAGCACAGATACGCAGTATTTT
TRBJ1-1	NA	once	TRBV4-3	CASSQGLGARTEAFF	TGCGCCAGCAGCCAAGGCCTAGGGGCGAGGACTGAAGCTTTCTTT
TRBJ2-7	TRBD1	NA	TRBV7-2	CASSIQGREQYF	TGTGCCAGCAGCATACAGGGGCGGGAGCAGTACTTC
TRBJ1-4	TRBD1	NA	TRBV19	CASSIGGTGSEKLFF	TGTGCCAGTAGTATAGGAGGGACAGGGAGTGAAAAACTGTTTTTT
TRBJ2-2	NA	once	TRBV19	CASSFGQPWSGELFF	TGTGCCAGTAGTTTTGGACAGCCGTGGTCCGGGGAGCTGTTTTTT
TRBJ2-3	TRBD1	NA	TRBV4-2	CASSPQTGGSTDTQYF	TGTGCCAGCAGCCCGCAGACAGGGGGTAGCACAGATACGCAGTATTTT
TRBJ2-7	NA	NA	TRBV4-3	CASSPTSGAYEQYF	TGCGCCAGCAGCCCAACATCGGGAGCCTACGAGCAGTACTTC
TRBJ1-1	TRBD1	once	TRBV5-6	CASSLLQGANTEAFF	TGTGCCAGCAGCTTGTTACAGGGGGCGAACACTGAAGCTTTCTTT
TRBJ2-7	TRBD1	NA	TRBV29-1	CSVEVDRGSEQYF	TGCAGCGTTGAGGTGGACAGGGGCTCCGAGCAGTACTTC
TRBJ1-5	TRBD1	NA	TRBV5-8	CASSSRQGKTFSNQPQHF	TGTGCCAGCAGCTCCCGACAGGGGAAAACTTTTAGCAATCAGCCCCAGCATTTT
TRBJ2-5	NA	NA	TRBV7-6	CASSSPLETQYF	TGTGCCAGCAGCTCCCCCCTGGAGACCCAGTACTTC
TRBJ2-1	TRBD2	NA	TRBV7-2	CASSLARAGGVDEQFF	TGTGCCAGCAGCTTAGCGCGGGCGGGGGGGGTCGATGAGCAGTTCTTC